Following are 5 T cell receptor beta chains from one sample sequenced in a study of OX40 agonist ivuxolimab in advanced cancers. Clones were read by immunoSEQ multiplex PCR, and TCRdb kept only the in-frame ones, dropping some. The sample includes about 88,000 clones, more than 70% of them seen just once. Specimen: CD4+ or CD8+ T cells sorted from blood, collected in a trial of the OX40 agonist ivuxolimab. Every receptor here comes from an adult with an advanced solid tumor such as melanoma, head and neck, liver or kidney cancer.

The chain recombines TRBV7-3 with TRBJ2-1; tentative D call: TRBD2 (7 bases). The germline gives CDR1 SGHTA, CDR2 FQGTGA. V shed 5 bases and J shed 0 bases, with 11 bases lying between them. The CDR3 consists of 15 residues. The CDR3 DNA sequence: TGTGCCAGCAGCGGGGGGGCCGGCTCCTACAATGAGCAGTTCTTC. Translated, it gives CASSGGAGSYNEQFF. Drawing the rest from reference TRBV7-3 and TRBJ2-1, the complete variable domain is GAGVSQTPSNKVTEKGKYVELRCDPISGHTALYWYRQSLGQGPEFLIYFQGTGAADDSGLPNDRFFAVRPEGSVSTLKIQRTERGDSAVYLCASSGGAGSYNEQFFGPGTRLTVL.

The V gene is TRBV5-1, the J gene TRBJ2-5; 14 nucleotides align to TRBD2. Germline CDR1 SGHRS, CDR2 YFSETQ. CDR3 length: 16 residues. The ends lost 4 bases at V and 6 bases at J; junction bases unmatched: 8. The CDR3 DNA is TGCGCCAGCAGCCCGACGACTAGCGGGGGGGCGAAGACCCAGTACTTC. Translated: CASSPTTSGGAKTQYF.

V usage is TRBV9 and J usage is TRBJ1-6; D is unclear. CDR1 SGDLS and CDR2 YYNGEE come from the germline V gene. The CDR3 runs to 16 residues. The V and J ends lost 5 bases and 5 bases respectively, with 17 bases between them. CDR3 DNA sequence: TGTGCCAGCAGTGAGGCGGGGTTTTATCATAATTCACCCCTCCACTTT. Translation gives CASSEAGFYHNSPLHF.

This chain joins TRBV11-2 and TRBJ2-3; D not certain. Germline V gene sequence: CDR1 SGHAT, CDR2 FQNNGV. V lost 0 bases to trimming and J lost 5 bases, with 12 bases between them. There are 15 residues in the CDR3. CDR3 protein: CASSLDWLTGDTQYF. In DNA form, the CDR3 reads TGTGCCAGCAGCTTAGATTGGCTGACGGGAGATACGCAGTATTTT.

This chain joins TRBV5-1 and TRBJ2-5; possible D gene TRBD1, 6 bases. V gave up 2 bases and J gave up 5 bases, with 13 bases separating them. The V gene's germline CDR1 is SGHRS and CDR2 YFSETQ. The length of the CDR3 is 14 residues. The CDR3 DNA sequence: TGCGCCAGCAGCTTCCAGGGGCACGGGGAGACCCAGTACTTC. As protein: CASSFQGHGETQYF. Looking up the rest from reference TRBV5-1 and TRBJ2-5 gives the full variable domain: KAGVTQTPRYLIKTRGQQVTLSCSPISGHRSVSWYQQTPGQGLQFLFEYFSETQRNKGNFPGRFSGRQFSNSRSEMNVSTLELGDSALYLCASSFQGHGETQYFGPGTRLLVL.